This paragraph covers one TCR beta chain sequence. Produced via immunoSEQ multiplex PCR; TCRdb's table is partial and in-frame only. The sample yields 90,000 to 140,000 clones, about four fifths seen once. These data are taken from a study of blood T cell repertoires in COVID-19. Study information: Sample material is recorded as cDNA or gDNA derived from T cells, B-cell-depleted T cells, or PBMCs.

With V trimmed by 1 base and J by 7 bases, 14 bases remained unmatched. This CDR3 is 17 amino acids long. The receptor was isolated from an older woman with acute or convalescent COVID-19. Sequencing was carried out using peripheral blood. This chain links TRBV5-3 with TRBJ1-2, with TRBD1 identical over 9 bases. TRBV5-3 has ORF status, its function being uncertain. CDR3 sequence: CARSLIRDRAPQCGYTF. The CDR3 region has the DNA TGTGCCAGAAGCTTGATCAGGGACAGGGCACCCCAATGTGGCTACACCTTC.